Following are 16 T cell receptor beta chains from one sample sequenced in a study of T cell responses to AZD1222 COVID-19 vaccine. Clones were read by immunoSEQ multiplex PCR, and TCRdb kept only the in-frame ones, dropping some. The sample lists about 150,000 clones; roughly 91% were seen once. Sequencing was performed on peripheral blood, taken on day 0 of AZD1222 vaccination. The receptors derive from an adult in good health.

The genes are TRBV7-9 and TRBJ1-2, with TRBD1 as a possible D gene (6 bases). The CDR3 has 13 residues. Germline V lookup: CDR1 SEHNR, CDR2 FQNEAQ (reference sequence). The V end lost 2 bases, the J end lost 2 bases, and 6 bases lay between the germline ends. The CDR3 is CASSLQGNYGYTF. CDR3 in DNA: TGTGCCAGCAGCTTACAGGGGAACTATGGCTACACCTTC.

This clone has only one observation. V is TRBV6-6 and J is TRBJ1-5; D is perhaps TRBD1 (6 bases). From germline, CDR1 is MNHNY and CDR2 SVGAGI (reference sequence). The CDR3 is 12 residues long. Trimming removed 6 bases at V and 7 bases at J, with 10 bases between. The CDR3 sequence is CASRGAEQPQHF. CDR3 bases: TGTGCCAGCAGGGGGGCTGAGCAGCCCCAGCATTTT.

This chain connects TRBV5-1 to TRBJ2-7; D call uncertain. Germline assignment: CDR1 SGHRS and CDR2 YFSETQ. The V and J ends lost 5 bases and 0 bases respectively, with 15 bases between them. This CDR3 has 15 residues. The DNA for the CDR3 is TGCGCCAGCAGTGAGCTACCGTCATCCTCCTACGAGCAGTACTTC. It yields the protein CASSELPSSSYEQYF.

The chain uses TRBV7-3 and TRBJ2-6; D call uncertain. Trimming pared 0 bases from V and 4 bases from J, leaving 16 bases between. This CDR3 has 18 residues. Per the germline V gene, CDR1 is SGHTA and CDR2 is FQGTGA. The CDR3 loop is CASSLTVKGILGANVLTF. The CDR3, as DNA: TGTGCCAGCAGCTTAACGGTGAAGGGCATTCTCGGGGCCAACGTCCTGACTTTC.

This rearrangement joins TRBV5-1 to TRBJ2-1; 9 bases match TRBD2. The CDR3 sequence is 15 residues long. Unmatched junction bases numbered 4, after V lost 4 bases and J lost 2 bases. Germline V gene lookup returns CDR1 SGHRS and CDR2 YFSETQ. This CDR3 reads CASSTSSGAYNEQFF. The CDR3 nucleotides are TGCGCCAGCAGCACGTCTAGCGGGGCCTACAATGAGCAGTTCTTC.

The chain employs TRBV7-9 and TRBJ1-1; D may be TRBD1 (6 bases). The CDR3 has 15 residues. Germline V gene lookup returns CDR1 SEHNR and CDR2 FQNEAQ (reference sequence). The V gene lost 7 bases and the J gene lost 2 bases, with 17 bases spanning the gap. CDR3 nucleotides: TGTGCCAGCACTCTGGGGAACAGGGCAAACACTGAAGCTTTCTTT. This gives the protein CASTLGNRANTEAFF.

This rearrangement joins TRBV18 to TRBJ1-4, with D possibly being TRBD1 (5 bases). The CDR3 has 15 amino acids. V was shortened by 3 bases and J by 3 bases, with 11 bases between the two germline ends. Germline loops: CDR1 KGHSH, CDR2 LQKENI. This chain's CDR3 is CASSPQGTPNEKLFF. CDR3 in DNA: TGTGCCAGCTCACCCCAGGGTACGCCTAATGAAAAACTGTTTTTT.

This clone was seen a few times. The V and J genes are TRBV5-1 and TRBJ1-4; 8 bases map to TRBD1. Germline V gene sequence: CDR1 SGHRS, CDR2 YFSETQ. The V segment lost 4 bases and the J segment 3 bases; nucleotides outside the gene matches: 2. This CDR3 is built from 14 residues. CDR3 coding DNA: TGCGCCAGCAGCACAGGGGGTTCTAATGAAAAACTGTTTTTT. It is translated as CASSTGGSNEKLFF.

The chain joins TRBV4-1 to TRBJ1-5, with D uncertain. V was clipped by 4 bases and J by 4 bases, with 17 bases between them. Germline-derived CDR1 and CDR2 are MGHRA and YSYEKL. The CDR3 runs to 16 residues. CDR3 amino acids: CASSLSSGLGNQPQHF. Here the CDR3 DNA reads TGCGCCAGCAGCCTTTCATCGGGGTTAGGGAATCAGCCCCAGCATTTT.

This chain links TRBV10-2 with TRBJ2-3; no reliable D call. V lost 8 bases and J lost 3, with 6 bases in between. The CDR3 runs 11 residues. CDR1 and CDR2 (germline): WSHSY, SAAADI. The CDR3 protein is CASSFTDTQYF. The CDR3 DNA follows: TGCGCCAGCTCGTTTACAGATACGCAGTATTTT.

J is TRBJ2-7 and V is TRBV6-5; possibly TRBD1 for D (6 bases). Germline assignment: CDR1 MNHEY and CDR2 SVGAGI. This CDR3 region has 13 residues. V lost 8 bases and J 0 bases, leaving 11 bases between the germline ends. Here the CDR3 DNA reads TGTGCCAGCCATAGGGGGAACTCCTACGAGCAGTACTTC. This gives the protein CASHRGNSYEQYF.

This sequence joins TRBV5-1 and TRBJ2-7; 8 nucleotides align to TRBD1. J was trimmed by 2 bases and V by 2 bases; bases with no gene match: 6. Germline loops: CDR1 SGHRS, CDR2 YFSETQ. This CDR3 region has 15 residues. CDR3 bases: TGCGCCAGCAGCTTTTGGACAGGGCCTACCTACGAGCAGTACTTC. It codes for CASSFWTGPTYEQYF.

This rearrangement joins TRBV4-1 to TRBJ2-7; D is possibly TRBD1 or TRBD2 (5 bases each). CDR1 MGHRA and CDR2 YSYEKL come from the germline V gene. V lost 4 bases to trimming and J lost 4 bases, with 11 bases between them. The CDR3 contains 13 residues. The CDR3 coding sequence is TGCGCCAGCAGCCGAGGGGCTGAGTACGAGCAGTACTTC. It specifies CASSRGAEYEQYF.

As regards this clone: A clone one base away is much larger, so this may be a read error. This chain links TRBV5-6 with TRBJ2-1; D possibly corresponds to TRBD1 (6 bases). Trimming stripped 5 bases from V and 0 bases from J, with 12 bases between. Per germline, CDR1 SGHDT and CDR2 YYEEEE. The CDR3 extends over 15 amino acids. CDR3: CASSPTGSSYNEQFF. CDR3 DNA: TGTGCCAGCAGTCCCACAGGGAGCTCCTACAATGAGCAGTTCTTC.

This sequence joins TRBV30 and TRBJ1-1; tentatively, D is TRBD1 (6 bases). V was cut by 0 bases and J by 4 bases, with 9 bases left in between. Looked up from germline, CDR1 is GTSNPN and CDR2 is SVGIG (reference sequence). CDR3 length equals 13 residues. CDR3: CAWSVAGATEAFF. CDR3 coding DNA: TGTGCCTGGAGTGTCGCGGGGGCCACTGAAGCTTTCTTT.

The chain employs TRBV11-2 and TRBJ2-1; D gene ambiguous. V was trimmed by 5 bases and J by 7 bases, leaving 6 bases between them. CDR3 length equals 11 residues. The germline V gene encodes CDR1 SGHAT and CDR2 FQNNGV. DNA for the CDR3: TGTGCCAGCAGCACCGGAAATGAGCAGTTCTTC. Residues: CASSTGNEQFF.